These 3 T cell receptor beta chains were sequenced from one sample in a study of T cells after yellow fever vaccination. TCRdb itself ran the 5' RACE reads through MiXCR, one entry per CDR3 protein. Of more than 350,000 distinct CDR3 sequences in the sample, around 10% are singletons; the top ten hold 18%. This specimen consisted of PBMCs, obtained on the day of the first yellow fever vaccination. Receptors originate from a man aged 18 to 30 who received the YFV17D yellow fever vaccine.

V is TRBV4-1 and J is TRBJ1-4; TRBD1 matches at 10 bases. The CDR3 has 15 amino acids. V gave up 4 bases and J gave up 8 bases; unmatched junction bases: 7. CDR1 is MGHRA and CDR2 is YSYEKL in the germline V gene. CDR3 DNA sequence: TGCGCCAGCAGCCGCCGGACAGGGGGAAGAGAAAAACTGTTTTTT. This translates into CASSRRTGGREKLFF.

This clonotype has just a few counts. J is TRBJ2-3 and V is TRBV24-1, with 8 bases matching TRBD2. J was trimmed by 3 bases and V by 5 bases; bases with no gene match: 3. This CDR3 is 14 amino acids long. CDR1 and CDR2 (germline): KGHDR, SFDVKD. The DNA for the CDR3 is TGTGCCACCAGTGTCGCGGGAGGAACAGATACGCAGTATTTT. It codes for CATSVAGGTDTQYF.

V is TRBV7-8 and J is TRBJ2-7; 7 nucleotides line up with TRBD2. The CDR3 covers 15 residues. Germline trimming cut 1 base from V and 3 bases from J; bases unmatched to any gene: 6. The germline gives CDR1 SGHVS, CDR2 FQNEAQ. CDR3 loop: CASSLEWEGLYEQYF. CDR3 sequence (DNA): TGTGCCAGCAGCTTAGAGTGGGAGGGGCTCTACGAGCAGTACTTC.